The 18 T cell receptor beta chains below were found in one sample sequenced in a study of T cells in Graves' hyperthyroidism and ophthalmopathy. Amplified regions were TCR beta CDR3 sequences from RNA transcripts. The TCR CDR3 first-round RT-PCR relied on the HTBI primer set. TCRdb processed the multiplex PCR reads anew with MiXCR; each CDR3 protein has one entry. The sample lists 490,000 or so distinct CDR3 sequences, 20% to 25% seen once, with 45% to 55% in the top ten. Sequencing was done on a sample of blood. The receptors derive from a woman aged 65 to 85 with Graves' ophthalmopathy.

The V call is TRBV6-1, the J call TRBJ1-1; 8 positions agree with TRBD1. V lost 6 bases to trimming and J lost 4 bases; unmatched junction nucleotides: 10. Germline values: CDR1 MNHNS, CDR2 SASEGT. This CDR3 spans 15 amino acids. The CDR3 region is CASRKDRALSTEAFF. For the CDR3, the DNA is TGTGCCAGCAGAAAGGACAGGGCATTGAGCACTGAAGCTTTCTTT.

This clonotype was recorded a few times. V is TRBV20-1 and J is TRBJ1-1; D is unclear. The length of the CDR3 is 13 residues. Trimming took 6 bases from V and 0 from J, leaving 11 bases between them. Germline V gives CDR1 DFQATT, CDR2 SNEGSKA (reference sequence). CDR3 amino acids: CSAKGGLNTEAFF. In DNA, the CDR3 is TGCAGTGCCAAGGGCGGCTTGAACACTGAAGCTTTCTTT.

This rearrangement joins TRBV7-3 to TRBJ2-2; possibly TRBD1 or TRBD2 for D (5 bases each). This CDR3 has 15 residues. With 6 bases removed from V and 4 bases from J, the gap between germline ends came to 15 bases. Germline assignment: CDR1 SGHTA and CDR2 FQGTGA. CDR3: CASRPPGPATGELFF. In nucleotides, the CDR3 is TGTGCCAGCAGGCCCCCGGGACCCGCCACCGGGGAGCTGTTTTTT. The variable domain in full, with the rest retrieved from reference TRBV7-3 and TRBJ2-2, is GAGVSQTPSNKVTEKGKYVELRCDPISGHTALYWYRQSLGQGPEFLIYFQGTGAADDSGLPNDRFFAVRPEGSVSTLKIQRTERGDSAVYLCASRPPGPATGELFFGEGSRLTVL.

The table lists this clonotype with a few counts. J is TRBJ1-1 and V is TRBV30; D perhaps matches TRBD1 (5 bases). The V gene lost 3 bases and the J gene lost 4 bases, with 18 bases spanning the gap. The germline gives CDR1 GTSNPN, CDR2 SVGIG (reference sequence). The CDR3 length is 15 residues. DNA of the CDR3: TGTGCCTGGAGCTCCGGGTTCCGGAGGGGCACTGAAGCTTTCTTT. Its protein product is CAWSSGFRRGTEAFF.

The J gene is TRBJ1-2, the V gene TRBV6-1, with D perhaps matching TRBD1 (6 bases). The CDR3 totals 12 residues. CDR1 and CDR2 from the germline V gene are MNHNS and SASEGT. Deletions cut 5 bases from V and 7 bases from J, with 11 bases between. As DNA, the CDR3 is TGTGCCAGCAGTCAGATGGGGGCTGGCTACACCTTC. Translating it yields CASSQMGAGYTF.

V usage is TRBV3-1 and J usage is TRBJ2-3, with TRBD2 identical over 10 bases. CDR3 length equals 16 residues. V shed 2 bases, J shed 3 bases, and the junction held 5 bases outside the gene matches. In germline, CDR1 is LGHDT, CDR2 YNNKEL (reference sequence). CDR3 sequence reads: CASSQKPGLATDTQYF. DNA of the CDR3: TGTGCCAGCAGCCAAAAACCGGGACTAGCGACAGATACGCAGTATTTT.

This clonotype came up a few times. This rearrangement joins TRBV7-9 to TRBJ1-3; 9 bases are shared with TRBD1. Per germline, CDR1 SEHNR and CDR2 FQNEAQ (reference sequence). The CDR3 totals 15 residues. J lost 2 bases, V lost 4 bases, and 3 bases had no gene match. This CDR3 reads CASSSRDRAGNTIYF. The CDR3 region has the DNA TGTGCCAGCAGCTCCCGGGACAGGGCTGGAAACACCATATATTTT. Full variable domain (outside the CDR3, taken from reference TRBV7-9 and TRBJ1-3): DTGVSQNPRHKITKRGQNVTFRCDPISEHNRLYWYRQTLGQGPEFLTYFQNEAQLEKSRLLSDRFSAERPKGSFSTLEIQRTEQGDSAMYLCASSSRDRAGNTIYFGEGSWLTVV.

This clonotype appeared a few times. V and J are TRBV6-1 and TRBJ2-1; a possible D gene is TRBD2 (6 bases). V shed 2 bases and J shed 3 bases, with 11 bases lying between them. CDR1 MNHNS and CDR2 SASEGT come from the germline V gene. This CDR3 region has 15 residues. CDR3 sequence reads: CASSELAGNYNEQFF. DNA for the CDR3: TGTGCCAGCAGTGAACTGGCGGGAAACTACAATGAGCAGTTCTTC.

V and J are TRBV10-3 and TRBJ1-5, with 9 bases identical to TRBD1. V lost 4 bases to trimming and J lost 1 base; unmatched junction nucleotides: 11. Germline CDR1 is ENHRY and CDR2 is SYGVKD. The CDR3 is 18 residues long. CDR3 region: CAISGTGTGTESNQPQHF. CDR3 DNA sequence: TGTGCCATCAGTGGCACCGGGACAGGGACGGAAAGCAATCAGCCCCAGCATTTT.

This clonotype was observed a few times. V and J are TRBV3-1 and TRBJ2-7; D is uncertain. CDR1 is LGHDT and CDR2 is YNNKEL in the germline V gene (reference sequence). The CDR3 is made up of 13 amino acids. V was cut by 0 bases and J by 5 bases, with 8 bases left in between. For the CDR3, the DNA is TGTGCCAGCAGCCAAGAATTCGAGGACGAGCAGTACTTC. Its protein product is CASSQEFEDEQYF.

This sequence joins TRBV19 and TRBJ2-1, with 10 bases matching TRBD1. Germline V gives CDR1 LNHDA, CDR2 SQIVND (reference sequence). V lost 5 bases to trimming and J lost 6 bases; unmatched junction nucleotides: 4. The CDR3 totals 14 residues. The CDR3 reads CASSFRDRGNEQFF. CDR3 coding DNA: TGTGCCAGTAGTTTCCGGGACAGGGGCAATGAGCAGTTCTTC.

This clonotype was picked up a small number of times. The chain recombines TRBV3-1 with TRBJ1-6, with D maybe TRBD1 (6 bases). The V end was cut by 4 bases, the J end by 8 bases, with 15 bases between. CDR1 and CDR2 (germline): LGHDT, YNNKEL (reference sequence). The CDR3 covers 15 residues. CDR3 region: CASSPLDSEDSPLHF. In DNA, the CDR3 is TGTGCCAGCAGCCCCTTGGACAGCGAAGATTCACCCCTCCACTTT.

This clonotype was picked up many times. This chain connects TRBV11-2 to TRBJ2-3; D is unresolved. Trimming stripped 2 bases from V and 3 bases from J, with 9 bases between. Germline V gene sequence: CDR1 SGHAT, CDR2 FQNNGV. This CDR3 has 14 residues. The CDR3 reads CASSLIGGTDTQYF. For the CDR3, the DNA is TGTGCCAGCAGCTTAATAGGTGGGACAGATACGCAGTATTTT.

CDR3 sequence reads: CASDPTANDNYGYTF. DNA for the CDR3: TGTGCCAGCGATCCGACAGCGAACGATAACTATGGCTACACCTTC. This chain uses TRBV7-9 with TRBJ1-2; the D gene is possibly TRBD1 (5 bases). This CDR3 has 15 amino acids. Trimming took 8 bases from V and 1 from J, leaving 17 bases between them. Germline V gene sequence: CDR1 SEHNR, CDR2 FQNEAQ (reference sequence).

This clonotype was found many times. V and J are TRBV20-1 and TRBJ2-5; 9 nucleotides agree with TRBD2. The CDR3 consists of 14 residues. CDR1 is DFQATT, CDR2 SNEGSKA, per germline (reference sequence). V shed 6 bases and J 4 bases; nucleotides not matched to a gene: 9. CDR3 protein: CSAAIAGVLETQYF. CDR3 in DNA: TGCAGTGCCGCGATAGCGGGAGTGCTAGAGACCCAGTACTTC.

This chain uses TRBV9 with TRBJ2-1, with 10 bases matching TRBD2. The CDR3 is made up of 17 amino acids. Germline V gene data show CDR1 as SGDLS and CDR2 as YYNGEE. Trimming at V came to 0 bases and at J to 4 bases, leaving 7 bases not matched to a gene. The CDR3 nucleotides are TGTGCCAGCAGCGTAGACGAGCGGGAGGGCGTATACAATGAGCAGTTCTTC. As protein: CASSVDEREGVYNEQFF.

This clonotype was counted only a few times. This chain joins TRBV29-1 and TRBJ1-1; maybe TRBD1 (5 bases). Trimming cost V 4 bases and J 4 bases, with 7 bases left between them. The CDR3 is made up of 11 amino acids. Per germline, CDR1 SQVTM and CDR2 ANQGSEA. CDR3 sequence (DNA): TGCAGCGTTGGAGGGGTCACTGAAGCTTTCTTT. Amino acid sequence: CSVGGVTEAFF.

This clonotype was seen a handful of times. The rearrangement links TRBV5-1 to TRBJ2-7, with a weak D call TRBD1 (6 bases). Trimming took off 5 bases at V and 6 bases at J, with 21 bases between the two ends. Looked up from germline, CDR1 is SGHRS and CDR2 is YFSETQ. The CDR3 sequence is 15 residues long. The CDR3 region is CASSPGQSFLREQYF. The CDR3 DNA follows: TGCGCCAGCAGTCCCGGACAGTCCTTTCTTCGCGAGCAGTACTTC.